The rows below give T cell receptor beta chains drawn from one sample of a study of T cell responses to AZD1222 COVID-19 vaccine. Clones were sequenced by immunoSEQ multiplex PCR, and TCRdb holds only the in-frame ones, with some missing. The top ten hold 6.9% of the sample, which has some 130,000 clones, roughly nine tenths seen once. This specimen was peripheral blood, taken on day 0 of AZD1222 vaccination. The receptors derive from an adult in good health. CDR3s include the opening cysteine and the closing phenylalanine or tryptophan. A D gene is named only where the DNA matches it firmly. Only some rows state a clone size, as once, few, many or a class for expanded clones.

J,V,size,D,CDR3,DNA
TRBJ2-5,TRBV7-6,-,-,CASSLAGSETQYF,TGTGCCAGCAGCTTGGCAGGATCCGAGACCCAGTACTTC
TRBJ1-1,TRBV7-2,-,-,CASSLRVPTNTEAFF,TGTGCCAGCAGCTTACGTGTCCCTACCAACACTGAAGCTTTCTTT
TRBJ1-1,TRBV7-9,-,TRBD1,CASSLGQGLGEAFF,TGTGCCAGCAGCTTAGGACAGGGGTTGGGTGAAGCTTTCTTT
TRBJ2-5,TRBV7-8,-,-,CASSFSHSEETQYF,TGTGCCAGCAGCTTTTCACATTCAGAAGAGACCCAGTACTTC
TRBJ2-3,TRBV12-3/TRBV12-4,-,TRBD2,CAAGTSGVDTQYF,TGTGCCGCCGGGACTAGCGGGGTAGATACGCAGTATTTT
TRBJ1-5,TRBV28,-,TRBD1,CASSTSTGEGQPQHF,TGTGCCAGCAGCACCTCCACAGGGGAAGGGCAGCCCCAGCATTTT
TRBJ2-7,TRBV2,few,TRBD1,CASSRPRDRDSYEQYF,TGTGCCAGCAGTCGCCCCCGGGACAGGGACTCCTACGAGCAGTACTTC
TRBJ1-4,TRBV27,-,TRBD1,CASGRQGREEKLFF,TGTGCCAGTGGCCGACAGGGGCGGGAAGAAAAACTGTTTTTT
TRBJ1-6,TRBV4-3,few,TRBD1,CASSRGDRGNSPLHF,TGCGCCAGCAGCCGAGGTGACAGGGGTAATTCACCCCTCCACTTT
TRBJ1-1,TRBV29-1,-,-,CSVEGQMNTEAFF,TGCAGCGTTGAAGGACAGATGAACACTGAAGCTTTCTTT
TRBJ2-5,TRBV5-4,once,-,CASSLERRETQYF,TGTGCCAGCAGCTTGGAGCGGAGAGAGACCCAGTACTTC
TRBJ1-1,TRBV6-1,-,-,CASSERGGNTEAFF,TGTGCCAGCAGTGAACGAGGGGGGAATACTGAAGCTTTCTTT
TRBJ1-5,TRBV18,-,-,CASSRETVAALGQPQHF,TGTGCCAGCTCAAGAGAGACGGTGGCAGCGTTAGGGCAGCCCCAGCATTTT
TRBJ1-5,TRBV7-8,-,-,CASSLIRGWNSNQPQHF,TGTGCCAGCAGCTTAATTCGGGGTTGGAATAGCAATCAGCCCCAGCATTTT
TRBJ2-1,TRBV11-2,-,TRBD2,CASSPGWGGSSYNEQFF,TGTGCCAGCAGCCCTGGGTGGGGGGGAAGTTCCTACAATGAGCAGTTCTTC
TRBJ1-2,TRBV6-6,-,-,CASSYSPSEGHGYTF,TGTGCCAGCAGTTACTCGCCGAGTGAGGGGCATGGCTACACCTTC
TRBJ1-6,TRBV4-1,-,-,CASTKTGLYNSPLHF,TGCGCCAGCACCAAGACAGGCCTCTATAATTCACCCCTCCACTTT
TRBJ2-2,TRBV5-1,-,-,CASSLSWGGGSTGELFF,TGCGCCAGCAGCTTGTCGTGGGGTGGTGGAAGCACCGGGGAGCTGTTTTTT
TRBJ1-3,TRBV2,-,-,CASSRTNTIYF,TGTGCCAGCAGTCGAACGAACACCATATATTTT
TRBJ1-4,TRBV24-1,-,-,CATSGAATNEKLFF,TGTGCCACCAGTGGGGCGGCAACTAATGAAAAACTGTTTTTT
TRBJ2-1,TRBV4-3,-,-,CASSQVVTSVHNEQFF,TGCGCCAGCAGCCAAGTCGTGACTAGTGTCCACAATGAGCAGTTCTTC
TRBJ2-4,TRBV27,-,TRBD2,CASSAGLAGNIQYF,TGTGCCAGCAGTGCGGGACTAGCGGGCAACATTCAGTACTTC
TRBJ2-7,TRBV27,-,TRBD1,CASSDGTGAREQYF,TGTGCCAGCAGCGACGGGACAGGTGCGCGGGAGCAGTACTTC
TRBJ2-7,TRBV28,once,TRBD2,CASRFSGSSYEQYF,TGTGCCAGCAGGTTTAGCGGGTCTTCCTACGAGCAGTACTTC
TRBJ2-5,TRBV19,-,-,CASSRNQETQYF,TGTGCCAGTAGCAGAAATCAAGAGACCCAGTACTTC
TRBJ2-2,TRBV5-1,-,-,CASSLDTPNTGELFF,TGCGCCAGCAGCTTGGACACCCCGAACACCGGGGAGCTGTTTTTT
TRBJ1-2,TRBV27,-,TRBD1,CASSLGQGNYGYTF,TGTGCCAGCAGTTTAGGACAGGGCAACTATGGCTACACCTTC
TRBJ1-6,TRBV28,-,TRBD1,CASSARQGGNSPLHF,TGTGCCAGCAGCGCAAGACAGGGGGGTAATTCACCCCTCCACTTT
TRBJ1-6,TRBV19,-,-,CASSISGPYSPLHF,TGTGCCAGTAGTATTTCAGGGCCCTATTCACCCCTCCACTTT
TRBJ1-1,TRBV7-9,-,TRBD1,CASSLGQGENTEAFF,TGTGCCAGCAGCTTAGGACAGGGTGAGAACACTGAAGCTTTCTTT
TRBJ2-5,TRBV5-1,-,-,CASSMGLEETQYF,TGCGCCAGCAGCATGGGGTTAGAAGAGACCCAGTACTTC
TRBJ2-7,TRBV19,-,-,CASTPGSHYEQYF,TGTGCCAGTACCCCGGGGAGTCACTACGAGCAGTACTTC
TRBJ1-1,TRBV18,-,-,CASSLGTPTEAFF,TGTGCCAGCTCACTAGGGACGCCCACTGAAGCTTTCTTT
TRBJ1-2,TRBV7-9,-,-,CASSLAHGGYTF,TGTGCCAGCAGCTTAGCTCACGGTGGCTACACCTTC
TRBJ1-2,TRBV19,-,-,CASFYSHYGYTF,TGTGCCAGTTTTTACAGTCACTATGGCTACACCTTC
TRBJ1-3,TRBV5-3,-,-,CARSLYTSGNTIYF,TGTGCCAGAAGCCTGTACACCTCTGGAAACACCATATATTTT
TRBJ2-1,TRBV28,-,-,CASSSGQKQFF,TGTGCCAGCAGTTCCGGACAGAAACAGTTCTTC
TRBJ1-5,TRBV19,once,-,CASSIRRDRGNQPQHF,TGTGCCAGTAGTATTCGCCGGGATAGGGGCAATCAGCCCCAGCATTTT
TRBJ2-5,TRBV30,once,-,CAWSSVRGETQYF,TGTGCCTGGAGTTCGGTACGGGGGGAGACCCAGTACTTC
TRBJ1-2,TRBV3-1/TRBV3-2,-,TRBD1,CASRYGTGDPGYTF,TGTGCCAGCAGGTACGGGACAGGGGATCCTGGCTACACCTTC
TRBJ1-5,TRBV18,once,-,CASSPGVGGGGYQPQHF,TGTGCCAGCTCACCTGGGGTCGGAGGGGGTGGATACCAGCCCCAGCATTTT